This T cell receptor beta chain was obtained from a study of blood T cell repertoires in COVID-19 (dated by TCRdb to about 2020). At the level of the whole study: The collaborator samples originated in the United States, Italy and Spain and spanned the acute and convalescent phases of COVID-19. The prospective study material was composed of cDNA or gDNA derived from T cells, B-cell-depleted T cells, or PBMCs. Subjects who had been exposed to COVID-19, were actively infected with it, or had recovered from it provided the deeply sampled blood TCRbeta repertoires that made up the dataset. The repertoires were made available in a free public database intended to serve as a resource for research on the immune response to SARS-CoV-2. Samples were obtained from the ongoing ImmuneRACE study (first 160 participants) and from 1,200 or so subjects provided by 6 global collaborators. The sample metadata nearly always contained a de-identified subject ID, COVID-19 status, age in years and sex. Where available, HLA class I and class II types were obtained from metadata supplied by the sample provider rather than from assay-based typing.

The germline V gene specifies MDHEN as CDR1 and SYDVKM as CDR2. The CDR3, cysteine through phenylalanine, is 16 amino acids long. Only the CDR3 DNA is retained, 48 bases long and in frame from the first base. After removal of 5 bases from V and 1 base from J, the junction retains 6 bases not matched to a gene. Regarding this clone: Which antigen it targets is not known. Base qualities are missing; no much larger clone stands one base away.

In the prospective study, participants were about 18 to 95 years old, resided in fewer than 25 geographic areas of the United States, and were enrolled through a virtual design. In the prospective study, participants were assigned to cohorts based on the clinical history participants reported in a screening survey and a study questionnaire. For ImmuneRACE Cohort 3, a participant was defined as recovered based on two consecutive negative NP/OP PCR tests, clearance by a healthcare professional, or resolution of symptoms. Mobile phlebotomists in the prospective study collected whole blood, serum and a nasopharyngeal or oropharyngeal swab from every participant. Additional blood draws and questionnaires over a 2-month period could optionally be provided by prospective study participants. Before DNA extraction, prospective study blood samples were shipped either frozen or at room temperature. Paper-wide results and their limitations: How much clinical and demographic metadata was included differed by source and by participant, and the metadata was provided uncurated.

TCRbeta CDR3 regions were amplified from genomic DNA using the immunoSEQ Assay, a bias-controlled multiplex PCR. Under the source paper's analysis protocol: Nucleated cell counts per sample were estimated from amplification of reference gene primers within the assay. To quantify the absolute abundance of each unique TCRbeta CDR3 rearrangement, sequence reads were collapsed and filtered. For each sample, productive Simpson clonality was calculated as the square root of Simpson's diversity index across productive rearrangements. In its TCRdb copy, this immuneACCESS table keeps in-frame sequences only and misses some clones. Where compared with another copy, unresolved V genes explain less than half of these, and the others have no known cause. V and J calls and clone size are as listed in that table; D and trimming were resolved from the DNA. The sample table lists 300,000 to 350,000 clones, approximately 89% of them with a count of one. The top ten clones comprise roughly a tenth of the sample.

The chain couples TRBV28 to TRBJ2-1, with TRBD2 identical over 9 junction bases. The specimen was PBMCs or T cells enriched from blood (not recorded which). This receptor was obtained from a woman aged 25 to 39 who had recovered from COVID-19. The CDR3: CASSVRAGGSYNEQFF. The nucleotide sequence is TGTGCCAGCAGTGTTAGGGCGGGAGGGTCCTACAATGAGCAGTTCTTC.